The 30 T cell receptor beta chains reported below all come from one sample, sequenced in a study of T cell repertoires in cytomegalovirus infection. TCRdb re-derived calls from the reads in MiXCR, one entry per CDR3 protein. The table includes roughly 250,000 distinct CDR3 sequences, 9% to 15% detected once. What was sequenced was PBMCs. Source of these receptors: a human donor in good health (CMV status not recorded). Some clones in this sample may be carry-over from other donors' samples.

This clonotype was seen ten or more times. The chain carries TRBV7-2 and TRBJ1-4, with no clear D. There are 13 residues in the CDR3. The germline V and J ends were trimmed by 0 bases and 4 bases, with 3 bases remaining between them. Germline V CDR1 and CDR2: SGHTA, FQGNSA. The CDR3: CASSLAHNEKLFF. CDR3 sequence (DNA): TGTGCCAGCAGCTTAGCGCATAATGAAAAACTGTTTTTT.

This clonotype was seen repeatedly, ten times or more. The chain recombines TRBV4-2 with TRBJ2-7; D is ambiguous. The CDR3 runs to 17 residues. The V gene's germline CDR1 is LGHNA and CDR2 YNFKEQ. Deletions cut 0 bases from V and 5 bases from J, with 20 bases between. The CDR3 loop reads CASSQDPSPAKGNEQYF. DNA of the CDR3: TGTGCCAGCAGCCAAGATCCTAGTCCGGCCAAAGGGAACGAGCAGTACTTC.

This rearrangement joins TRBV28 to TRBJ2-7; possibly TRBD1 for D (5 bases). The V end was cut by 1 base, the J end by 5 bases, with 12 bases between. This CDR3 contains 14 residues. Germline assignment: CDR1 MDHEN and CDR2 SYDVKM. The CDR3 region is CASSLSAGNHEQYF. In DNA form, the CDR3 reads TGTGCCAGCAGTTTATCTGCAGGGAACCACGAGCAGTACTTC.

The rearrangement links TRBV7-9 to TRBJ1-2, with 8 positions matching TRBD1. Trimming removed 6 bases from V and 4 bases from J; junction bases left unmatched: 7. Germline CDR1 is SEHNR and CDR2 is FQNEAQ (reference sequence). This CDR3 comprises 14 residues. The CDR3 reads CASSYGQGRYGYTF. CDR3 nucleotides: TGTGCCAGCAGTTACGGACAGGGTCGCTATGGCTACACCTTC.

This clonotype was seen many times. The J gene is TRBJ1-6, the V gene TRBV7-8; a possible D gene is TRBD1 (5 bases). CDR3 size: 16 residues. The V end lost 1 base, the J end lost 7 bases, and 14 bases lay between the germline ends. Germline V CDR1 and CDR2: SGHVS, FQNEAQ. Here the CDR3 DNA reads TGTGCCAGCAGCTTAGTCGGGGGGGTGGGAAATTCACCCCTCCACTTT. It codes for CASSLVGGVGNSPLHF.

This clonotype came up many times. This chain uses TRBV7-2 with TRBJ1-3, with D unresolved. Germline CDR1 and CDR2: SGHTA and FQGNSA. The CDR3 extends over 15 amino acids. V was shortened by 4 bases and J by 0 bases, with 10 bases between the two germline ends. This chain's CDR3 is CASSSAGASGNTIYF. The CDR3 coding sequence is TGTGCCAGCAGCTCGGCGGGAGCCTCTGGAAACACCATATATTTT.

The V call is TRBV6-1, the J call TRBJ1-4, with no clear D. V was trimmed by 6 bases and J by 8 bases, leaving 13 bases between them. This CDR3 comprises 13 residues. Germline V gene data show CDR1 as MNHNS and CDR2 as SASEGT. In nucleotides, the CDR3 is TGTGCCAGCAGCTCCGCGGATTGGGAAAAACTGTTTTTT. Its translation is CASSSADWEKLFF.

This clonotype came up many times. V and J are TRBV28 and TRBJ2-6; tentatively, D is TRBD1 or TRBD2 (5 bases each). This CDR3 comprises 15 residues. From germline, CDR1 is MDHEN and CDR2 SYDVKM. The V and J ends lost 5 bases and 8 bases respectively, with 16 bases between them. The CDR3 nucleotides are TGTGCCAGCAGTGGGGGTAAGCTGGGACCCAACGTCCTGACTTTC. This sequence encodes CASSGGKLGPNVLTF. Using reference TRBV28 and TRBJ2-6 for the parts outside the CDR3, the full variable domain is DVKVTQSSRYLVKRTGEKVFLECVQDMDHENMFWYRQDPGLGLRLIYFSYDVKMKEKGDIPEGYSVSREKKERFSLILESASTNQTSMYLCASSGGKLGPNVLTFGAGSRLTVL.

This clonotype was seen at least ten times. The CDR3 is CASSLEGASGANVLTF. In nucleotides, the CDR3 is TGTGCCAGCAGCTTAGAGGGGGCCTCTGGGGCCAACGTCCTGACTTTC. The J gene is TRBJ2-6, the V gene TRBV7-2; 7 bases are a match to TRBD1. With 1 base clipped from V and 0 bases from J, the junction kept 0 bases outside the gene matches. Germline V gene data show CDR1 as SGHTA and CDR2 as FQGNSA. This CDR3 contains 16 residues.

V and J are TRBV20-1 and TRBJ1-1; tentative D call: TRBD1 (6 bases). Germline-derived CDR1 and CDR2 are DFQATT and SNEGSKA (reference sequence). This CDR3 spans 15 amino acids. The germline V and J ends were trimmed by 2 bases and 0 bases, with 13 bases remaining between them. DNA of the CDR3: TGCAGTGCTAGAACGACAGGTAACATGAACACTGAAGCTTTCTTT. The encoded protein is CSARTTGNMNTEAFF.

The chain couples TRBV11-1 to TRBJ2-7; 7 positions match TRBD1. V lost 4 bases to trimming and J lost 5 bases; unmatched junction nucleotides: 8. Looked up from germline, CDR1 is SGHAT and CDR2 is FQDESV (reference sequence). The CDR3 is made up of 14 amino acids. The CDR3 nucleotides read TGTGCCAGCAGCTCTTCGACAGGGCTCCACGAGCAGTACTTC. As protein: CASSSSTGLHEQYF.

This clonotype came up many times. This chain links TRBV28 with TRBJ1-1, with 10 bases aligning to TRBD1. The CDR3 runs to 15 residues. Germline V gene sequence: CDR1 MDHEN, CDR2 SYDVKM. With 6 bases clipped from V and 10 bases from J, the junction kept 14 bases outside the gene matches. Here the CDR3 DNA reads TGTGCCAGCAGCTTGACAGGGGGCCTATCGAATGGAGCTTTCTTT. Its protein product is CASSLTGGLSNGAFF.

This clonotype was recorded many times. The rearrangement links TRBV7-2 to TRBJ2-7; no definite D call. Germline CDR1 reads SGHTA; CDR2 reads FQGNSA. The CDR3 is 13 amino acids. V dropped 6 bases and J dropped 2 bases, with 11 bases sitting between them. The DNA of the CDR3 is TGTGCCAGCAGTTCCGGGCCCACCTACGAGCAGTACTTC. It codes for CASSSGPTYEQYF. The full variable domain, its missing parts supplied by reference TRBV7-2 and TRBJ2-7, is GAGVSQSPSNKVTEKGKDVELRCDPISGHTALYWYRQSLGQGLEFLIYFQGNSAPDKSGLPSDRFSAERTGGSVSTLTIQRTQQEDSAVYLCASSSGPTYEQYFGPGTRLTVT.

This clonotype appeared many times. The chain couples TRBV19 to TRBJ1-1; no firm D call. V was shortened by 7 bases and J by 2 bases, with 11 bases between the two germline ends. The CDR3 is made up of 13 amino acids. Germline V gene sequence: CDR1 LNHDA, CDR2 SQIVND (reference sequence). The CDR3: CASTQQANTEAFF. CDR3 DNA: TGTGCCAGTACACAGCAAGCTAACACTGAAGCTTTCTTT.

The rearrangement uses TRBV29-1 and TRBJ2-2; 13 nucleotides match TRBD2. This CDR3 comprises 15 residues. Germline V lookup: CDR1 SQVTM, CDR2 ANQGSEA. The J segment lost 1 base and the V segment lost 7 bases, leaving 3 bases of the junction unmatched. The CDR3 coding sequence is TGCAGCGCCAGACTAGCGGGGGGGAACACCGGGGAGCTGTTTTTT. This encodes CSARLAGGNTGELFF.

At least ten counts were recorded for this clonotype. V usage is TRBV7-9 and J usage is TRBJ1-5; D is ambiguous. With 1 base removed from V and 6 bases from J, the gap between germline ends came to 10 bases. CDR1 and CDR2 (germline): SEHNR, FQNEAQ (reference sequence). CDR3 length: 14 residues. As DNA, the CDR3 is TGTGCCAGCAGCTTAGTTGGGATTGGTCAGCCCCAGCATTTT. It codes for CASSLVGIGQPQHF.

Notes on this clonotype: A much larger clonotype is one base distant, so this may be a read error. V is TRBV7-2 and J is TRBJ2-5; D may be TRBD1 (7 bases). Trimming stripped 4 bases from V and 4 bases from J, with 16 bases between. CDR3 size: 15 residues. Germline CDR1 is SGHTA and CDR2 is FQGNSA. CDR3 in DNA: TGTGCCAGCAGCTCGGGCAGGGGGACTGGAGAGACCCAGTACTTC. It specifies CASSSGRGTGETQYF.

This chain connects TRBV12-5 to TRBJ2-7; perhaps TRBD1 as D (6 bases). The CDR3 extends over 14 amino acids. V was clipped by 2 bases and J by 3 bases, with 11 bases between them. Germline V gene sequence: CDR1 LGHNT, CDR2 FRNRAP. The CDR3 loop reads CASGLLPDSYEQYF. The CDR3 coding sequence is TGTGCTAGTGGTTTGCTCCCGGACAGCTACGAGCAGTACTTC.

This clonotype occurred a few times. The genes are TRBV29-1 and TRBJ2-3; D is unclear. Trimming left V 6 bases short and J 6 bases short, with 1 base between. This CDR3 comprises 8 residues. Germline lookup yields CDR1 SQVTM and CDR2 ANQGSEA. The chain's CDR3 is CSVDTQYF. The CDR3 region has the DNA TGCAGCGTGGATACGCAGTATTTT.

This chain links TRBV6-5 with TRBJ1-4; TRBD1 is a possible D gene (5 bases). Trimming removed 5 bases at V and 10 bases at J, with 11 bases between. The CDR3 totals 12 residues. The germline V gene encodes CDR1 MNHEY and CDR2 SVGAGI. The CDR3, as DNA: TGTGCCAGCAGTGCCTCGGGGGGAAAACTGTTTTTT. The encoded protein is CASSASGGKLFF.

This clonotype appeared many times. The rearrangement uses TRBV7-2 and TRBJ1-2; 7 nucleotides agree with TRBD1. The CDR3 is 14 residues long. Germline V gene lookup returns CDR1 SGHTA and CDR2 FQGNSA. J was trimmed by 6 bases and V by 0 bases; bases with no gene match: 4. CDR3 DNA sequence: TGTGCCAGCAGCTTAGCGTTAGGGGGCAATGGCTACACCTTC. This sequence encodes CASSLALGGNGYTF.

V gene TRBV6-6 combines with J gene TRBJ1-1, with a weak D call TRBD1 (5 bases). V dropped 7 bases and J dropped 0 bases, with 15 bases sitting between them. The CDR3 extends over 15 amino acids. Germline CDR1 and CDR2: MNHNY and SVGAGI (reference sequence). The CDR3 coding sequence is TGTGCCAGCATTCGCGACAGCCCCATGAACACTGAAGCTTTCTTT. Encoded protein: CASIRDSPMNTEAFF.

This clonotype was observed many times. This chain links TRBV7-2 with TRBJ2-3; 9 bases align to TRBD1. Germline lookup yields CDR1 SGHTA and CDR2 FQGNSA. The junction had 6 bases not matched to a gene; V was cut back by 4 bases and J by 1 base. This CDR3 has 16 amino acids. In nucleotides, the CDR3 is TGTGCCAGCAGCTCACAGGGGGCTCGGGGCACAGATACGCAGTATTTT. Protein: CASSSQGARGTDTQYF.

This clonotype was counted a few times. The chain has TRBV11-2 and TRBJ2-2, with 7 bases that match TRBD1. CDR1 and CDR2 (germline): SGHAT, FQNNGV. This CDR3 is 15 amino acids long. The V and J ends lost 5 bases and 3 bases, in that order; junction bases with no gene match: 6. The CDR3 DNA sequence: TGTGCCAGCAGCCGAGGACAGGCCTACACCGGGGAGCTGTTTTTT. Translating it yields CASSRGQAYTGELFF.

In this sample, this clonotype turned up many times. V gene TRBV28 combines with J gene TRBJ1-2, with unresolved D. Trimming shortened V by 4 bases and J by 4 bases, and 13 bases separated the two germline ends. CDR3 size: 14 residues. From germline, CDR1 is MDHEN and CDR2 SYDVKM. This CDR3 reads CASSSPQVPYGYTF. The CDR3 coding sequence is TGTGCCAGCAGTTCCCCTCAGGTTCCCTATGGCTACACCTTC.

In nucleotides, the CDR3 is TGTGCCAGCAGGCCGGGACAGGGATACAATGAGCAGTTCTTC. It translates to CASRPGQGYNEQFF. The chain has TRBV6-2 or TRBV6-3 and TRBJ2-1; 9 nucleotides align to TRBD1. This CDR3 is built from 14 residues. V was clipped by 6 bases and J by 4 bases; unmatched bases: 4. Germline V gene lookup returns CDR1 MNHEY and CDR2 SVGEGT.

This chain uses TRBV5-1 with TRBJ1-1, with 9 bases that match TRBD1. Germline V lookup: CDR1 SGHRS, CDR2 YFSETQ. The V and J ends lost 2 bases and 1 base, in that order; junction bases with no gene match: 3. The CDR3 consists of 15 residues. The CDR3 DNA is TGCGCCAGCAGCTTATGGACAGGGGCGAACACTGAAGCTTTCTTT. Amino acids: CASSLWTGANTEAFF.

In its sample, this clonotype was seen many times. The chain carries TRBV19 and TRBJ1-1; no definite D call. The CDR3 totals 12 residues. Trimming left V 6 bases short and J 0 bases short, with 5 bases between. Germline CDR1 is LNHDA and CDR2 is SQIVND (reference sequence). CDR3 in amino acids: CASRRMNTEAFF. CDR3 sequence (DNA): TGTGCCAGTAGGCGTATGAACACTGAAGCTTTCTTT.

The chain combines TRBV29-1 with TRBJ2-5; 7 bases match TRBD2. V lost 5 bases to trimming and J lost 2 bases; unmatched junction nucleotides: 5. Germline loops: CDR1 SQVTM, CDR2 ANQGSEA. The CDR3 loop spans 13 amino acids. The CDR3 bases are TGCAGCGTTAGCCTAGCGGTTCAAGAGACCCAGTACTTC. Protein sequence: CSVSLAVQETQYF.

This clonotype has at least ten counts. The CDR3 nucleotides read TGTGCCAGCAGTTCCCCTAATAGCAATCAGCCCCAGCATTTT. The encoded protein is CASSSPNSNQPQHF. The rearrangement links TRBV28 to TRBJ1-5; D gene unclear. This CDR3 has 14 residues. Germline CDR1 reads MDHEN; CDR2 reads SYDVKM. V lost 4 bases to trimming and J lost 0 bases, with 7 bases between them.